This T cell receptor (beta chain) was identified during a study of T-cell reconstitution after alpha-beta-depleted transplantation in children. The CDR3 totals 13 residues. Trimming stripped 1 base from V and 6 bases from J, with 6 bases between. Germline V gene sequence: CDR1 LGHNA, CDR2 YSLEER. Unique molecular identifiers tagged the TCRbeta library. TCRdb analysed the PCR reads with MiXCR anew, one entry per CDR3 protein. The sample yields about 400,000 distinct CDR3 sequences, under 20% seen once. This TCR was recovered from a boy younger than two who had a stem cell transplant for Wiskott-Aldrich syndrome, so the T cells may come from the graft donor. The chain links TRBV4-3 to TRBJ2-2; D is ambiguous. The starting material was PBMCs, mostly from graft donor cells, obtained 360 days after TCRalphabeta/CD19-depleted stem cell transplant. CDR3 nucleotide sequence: TGCGCCAGCAGCCAAGTTCGGGCCGGGGAGCTGTTTTTT. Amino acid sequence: CASSQVRAGELFF.